This T cell receptor (beta chain) derives from a study of vaccination and CD4 T cells after COVID-19. As regards this clonotype: What it binds is not known.

V lost 7 bases, J lost 10 bases, and 10 bases lay in between. The CDR3 consists of 10 residues. The V gene's germline CDR1 is KGHDR and CDR2 SFDVKD. Oncomine TCR Beta short-read sequencing was applied to DNA from cultured CD4+ T cells. Genomic DNA was drawn out of CD4+ T cells grown in culture. TCRdb called the PCR reads again in MiXCR, with one record for every CDR3 protein. In the table there are 6,000 to 7,500 distinct CDR3 sequences, around 41% of which are singletons. This sample's treatment: roughly 11-day PBMC culture with coronavirus spike peptide pools or control peptides (ViraFEST assay). Researchers collected the unexposed donor's CD4+ T cells before the COVID-19 pandemic (2011-2018).

The sequencing input was CD4+ T cells from blood, cultured in vitro. The sequence derives from a human donor in good health. V usage is TRBV24-1 and J usage is TRBJ2-7, with D hard to call. CDR3 in DNA: TGTGCCACCAGAGATCGGTTACAGTACTTC. This codes for CATRDRLQYF.